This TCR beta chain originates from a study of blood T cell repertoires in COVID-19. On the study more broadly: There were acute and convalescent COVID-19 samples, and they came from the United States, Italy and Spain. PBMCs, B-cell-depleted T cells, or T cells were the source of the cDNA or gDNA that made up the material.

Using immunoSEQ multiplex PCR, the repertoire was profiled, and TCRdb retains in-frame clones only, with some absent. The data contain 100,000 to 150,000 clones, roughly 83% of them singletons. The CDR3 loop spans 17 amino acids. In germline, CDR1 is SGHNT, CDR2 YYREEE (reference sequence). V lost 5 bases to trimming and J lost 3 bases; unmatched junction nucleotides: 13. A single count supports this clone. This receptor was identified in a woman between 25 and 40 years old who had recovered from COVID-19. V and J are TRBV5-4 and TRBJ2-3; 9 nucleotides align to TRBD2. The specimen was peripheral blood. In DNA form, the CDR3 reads TGTGCCAGCAGTTTCCGCGGGGGGGATCGGAGGACAGATACGCAGTATTTT. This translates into CASSFRGGDRRTDTQYF.